Included here is one TCR beta chain sequence, with context. Its antigen is currently not known. No much larger clonotype is one base removed from it; base qualities were not supplied. CDR1 MNHNS and CDR2 SASEGT are derived from the germline V gene. Including the terminal cysteine and phenylalanine, the CDR3 comprises 13 residues. Only the CDR3 region is kept as DNA, spanning 39 bases read in frame from base 1. Between the V and J ends, shortened by 3 bases and 8 bases respectively, the junction contains 10 bases. TCR CDR3 regions were amplified from genomic DNA by multiplex PCR using the deep immunoSEQ assay. Extracted genomic DNA from each cell subset was distributed evenly across all wells of several immunoSEQ 96-well plates, and each plate was treated as a replicate. Each replicate PCR for sorted subsets received about 0.2 ug genomic DNA, equal to some 32,000 T cell genomes. Purified libraries were measured with a Qubit 3.0 fluorometer, size-checked on a Bioanalyzer 2100, and measured again with the KAPA Library Quantification kit. Each immunoSEQ 96-well plate was sequenced on its own single-read 150-cycle Illumina NextSeq 550 flow cell. Turning to the authors' computational methods: Because only junctional sequences without quality scores were contained in the immunoSEQ output, filtering matching that applied to full-length reads could not be performed. To assign V/J genes and CDR3, sequences were annotated using PyIR, a Python wrapper for IgBLAST v1.9, with IMGT germline references. Reads were removed for weak V/J assignments (E-value above 1e-6), missing CDR3, stop codons, out-of-frame junctions, or ambiguous translated residues. V3J clonotypes were defined as sequences sharing an identical inferred V gene, J gene, and CDR3 amino acid sequence. Percentage overlap between repertoires was computed as shared unique clonotypes divided by the size of the smaller repertoire. Repertoire richness was assessed with RTK rarefaction, the Chao1 estimator, and Recon v2.1 estimates of unobserved clonotypes. OLGA was used to compute generation probabilities for all TCRbeta clonotypes that the gDNA method yielded from a handful of donors. As stored in TCRdb, this immuneACCESS dataset retains in-frame rearrangements with V and J assigned. A fraction of the clones does not appear; measured against another copy, unresolved V genes explain less than half of the discrepancy, and the remainder lacks a known reason. V and J calls and clone size come straight from that table; D and trimming were deduced from the DNA. The sample table holds some 2,000,000 clones, of which approximately 94% were seen once. The top ten hold over 0.1% of the sample.

Healthy HIV-negative adults with no recently reported acute infections or vaccinations were included as donors. Every donor was a Caucasian adult living in Nashville, Tennessee, USA. CD4+ T cells were enriched by magnetic negative selection; naive cells were then positively selected on CD45RA, and the negative fraction formed the memory subset. Blood was obtained by leukapheresis, after which PBMCs were separated by Ficoll-Histopaque density gradient centrifugation and cryopreserved in liquid nitrogen vapor phase. Analytical flow cytometry was used to check the purity and quantity of each magnetically sorted T cell population. From each sorted fraction, genomic DNA was isolated and quantified by UV absorbance on a Nanodrop 2000c. These data come from a study of shared clonotypes between healthy human individuals (TCRdb year 2020). About the investigation overall: The cohort included three men and a couple of women between 18 and 49 years of age. For each donor, CD4 naive and CD4 memory were each given three plates, CD8 naive was given two plates, and CD8 memory was given one plate. Blood TCR repertoires of about five healthy adults were deeply sequenced to estimate repertoire size and the extent of clonotype sharing between individuals. To increase sequencing depth and limit assay-specific biases, TCR repertoire library preparation and sequencing were carried out by different laboratories using diverse techniques. Per donor, leukapheresis produced somewhere between about 0.9 and 9 billion PBMCs.

Here is what the overall study found, with its caveats: Rarefaction of sorted-subset datasets indicated incomplete sequencing despite the large sequencing depth. Based on pairwise subsampling, the degree of clonotype sharing among donors was expected to be affected by sequencing depth. Clonotypes shared by all four sorted-subset donors showed higher generation probabilities than non-shared clonotypes. When several donors were compared, the shared fraction of clonotypes was about 5% for naive CD4, around 3.6% for naive CD8, 2% to 2.5% for memory CD4, and 0.3% to 0.5% for memory CD8. Naive subsets generally had larger estimated clonotype richness than memory subsets. Because the study included only a small number of donors, the genetic and exposure-history diversity represented was limited. Sampling was limited to blood, and TCR repertoires in tissue likely differ from TCR repertoires in blood.

This TCR derives from a man aged 18 to 30 in good health. The chain uses TRBV6-1 and TRBJ1-4, and perhaps TRBD1 as D gene, on 5 matching bases. The sample consisted of naive CD4+ T cells sorted from blood. This specimen's cell subset or site label, interpreted: CD45RA+ positively selected. The CDR3 here reads CASSETDREKLFF. The DNA is TGTGCCAGCAGTGAGACAGATAGGGAAAAACTGTTTTTT.